This TCR beta chain emerged from a study of T cells in Graves' hyperthyroidism and ophthalmopathy. This clonotype has just a few counts. What it recognizes is unknown. Regarding the study as a whole: Separation of ophthalmopathy from stable hyperthyroidism was achieved by a 13 V-J model. The model identified upcoming ophthalmopathy a median approximately six months ahead of onset. In the blood, most expanded thyroid clonotypes above 0.001 appeared as well.

Template material for amplifying TCR beta CDR3 regions consisted of RNA transcripts. HTBI primers drove first-round RT-PCR of the TCR CDR3. TCRdb itself ran the multiplex PCR reads through MiXCR, one entry per CDR3 protein. The sample consists of some 600,000 distinct CDR3 sequences, around 42% of them appearing once. Those with hyperthyroidism were 18 to 65 years old, newly diagnosed, and ill for under 2 months. CDR1 SEHNR and CDR2 FQNEAQ come from the germline V gene (reference sequence). The CDR3 is 15 amino acids. V shed 3 bases, J shed 6 bases, and the junction held 5 bases outside the gene matches.

The gene calls are TRBV7-9 and TRBJ1-5; TRBD1 agrees at 10 bases. The source is a woman under 30 with Graves' hyperthyroidism. The sequenced sample was peripheral blood or thyroid tissue (not recorded which). The chain's CDR3 is CASSLAGTGAQPQHF. The CDR3 DNA is TGTGCCAGCAGCTTGGCCGGGACAGGGGCTCAGCCCCAGCATTTT.